A selection of T cell receptor beta chains follows, all from one sample in a study of cytomegalovirus exposure and HLA in healthy donors. Only in-frame clones appear in the TCRdb table, and some are missing; sequencing was by immunoSEQ multiplex PCR. The sample yields about 220,000 clones, approximately 88% seen once. Sequencing used PBMCs. These receptor sequences come from a boy between 2 and 10 years old in good health and CMV-seronegative. Each CDR3 is given without its conserved first and last residue.

v_gene: TRBV27; CDR3aa: ASSRLSNQPQH
v_gene: TRBV25-1; CDR3aa: ASSDPGTDETYT
v_gene: TRBV10-1; CDR3aa: ASSAGTGGFEAF
v_gene: TRBV19; CDR3aa: ASTQGAGELF
v_gene: TRBV10-1; CDR3aa: ASSEGSRYNEQF
v_gene: TRBV9; CDR3aa: ASSVEWTGEGGYT
v_gene: TRBV27; CDR3aa: ASSSITGIENEKLF
v_gene: TRBV5-1; CDR3aa: ASSLEGAGVYEQY
v_gene: TRBV25-1; CDR3aa: ASSYGQGVSPLH
v_gene: TRBV9; CDR3aa: ASSVAWGTGGTDTQY
v_gene: TRBV4-2; CDR3aa: ASSQEEEYEQY
v_gene: TRBV7-9; CDR3aa: ASSSGLAGVGSDTQY
v_gene: TRBV10-2; CDR3aa: ASSATVSDTQY
v_gene: TRBV30; CDR3aa: AWSFESLVGNTIY
v_gene: TRBV5-1; CDR3aa: ASSVGLAGSEQF
v_gene: TRBV11-2; CDR3aa: ASSLVVYEQY
v_gene: TRBV7-8; CDR3aa: ASSLGNRGLSTEAF
v_gene: TRBV18; CDR3aa: ASSPYPLRGWLKETQY
v_gene: TRBV6-4; CDR3aa: ASSDSSGRAAEQF
v_gene: TRBV27; CDR3aa: ASSLGTGSYEQY
v_gene: TRBV7-8; CDR3aa: ASSSSAGRSGNTIY
v_gene: TRBV7-2; CDR3aa: ASNRLYEQY
v_gene: TRBV6-5; CDR3aa: ASSYSSSGSYEQY
v_gene: TRBV25-1; CDR3aa: ASSEYRRLETQY
v_gene: TRBV5-1; CDR3aa: ASSPETAYYGYT
v_gene: TRBV5-6; CDR3aa: ASGRQGLTHYGYP
v_gene: TRBV5-4; CDR3aa: ASSLKTSGRAALSNEQF
v_gene: TRBV6-1; CDR3aa: ASSEGIAGWVHNEQF
v_gene: TRBV7-2; CDR3aa: ASSQTGANYGYT
v_gene: TRBV7-9; CDR3aa: ASSLSGLAGGMNTGELF
v_gene: TRBV11-2; CDR3aa: ASSLPAWQGDTEAF
v_gene: TRBV27; CDR3aa: ASSVGSEAF
v_gene: TRBV7-9; CDR3aa: ASSSDRAQAF
v_gene: TRBV19; CDR3aa: ASSTTQLNTEAF
v_gene: TRBV29-1; CDR3aa: SVVVGGGSNQPQH
v_gene: TRBV18; CDR3aa: ASSPGTGGADTQY
v_gene: TRBV6-6; CDR3aa: ASSPPGIEAF
v_gene: TRBV4-2; CDR3aa: ASSQRDRGNTGELF
v_gene: TRBV15; CDR3aa: ATSSGTGCEQY
v_gene: TRBV30; CDR3aa: AWSVGGAGANEQF
v_gene: TRBV18; CDR3aa: ASSPGAGQVPSYEQY
v_gene: TRBV9; CDR3aa: ASSHTVGDGGDTIY
v_gene: TRBV5-4; CDR3aa: ASSWVDRGVKAGELF
v_gene: TRBV14; CDR3aa: ASSQGQGTGEQY
v_gene: TRBV5-6; CDR3aa: ASSLLGLAGSDTQY
v_gene: TRBV7-9; CDR3aa: ASSFPGANYGYT
v_gene: TRBV9; CDR3aa: ASSARPGTGLDEQY
v_gene: TRBV27; CDR3aa: ASSLGATGGYLT
v_gene: TRBV30; CDR3aa: AWSGGVASYEQY
v_gene: TRBV7-6; CDR3aa: ASSLYASGRLDEQF
v_gene: TRBV7-9; CDR3aa: ASSPGTSGGPRADTQY
v_gene: TRBV5-1; CDR3aa: ASSLGGLGYT
v_gene: TRBV11-2; CDR3aa: ASGWDRGRHEQY
v_gene: TRBV9; CDR3aa: ASSAGQGADGELF
v_gene: TRBV9; CDR3aa: ASSAGDASAGTQY